The rows below give T cell receptor beta chains drawn from one sample of a study of blood T cell repertoires in COVID-19. The assay was immunoSEQ multiplex PCR, and TCRdb's table has in-frame clones only and misses some. The table lists tens of thousands of clones, roughly 80% of them singletons. The source material was peripheral blood. The origin of the receptors is a man aged 65 to 79 who had recovered from COVID-19. The CDR3 runs from the conserved cysteine through the conserved F or W. D genes are given only for firm matches. Clone sizes are given selectively: once, few, many, or a class where the clone is expanded.

D: NA
size: NA
J: TRBJ1-1
V: TRBV4-3
CDR3: CASSSLQAQGDTEAFF
DNA: TGCGCCAGCAGCTCCTTACAGGCACAGGGAGACACTGAAGCTTTCTTT

D: TRBD1
size: once
J: TRBJ2-5
V: TRBV19
CDR3: CASSSGTGGVETQYF
DNA: TGTGCCAGTAGTAGTGGGACAGGGGGCGTGGAGACCCAGTACTTC

D: TRBD1
size: once
J: TRBJ1-6
V: TRBV7-2
CDR3: CASTPNWTGYSPLHF
DNA: TGTGCCAGCACCCCAAACTGGACAGGGTATTCACCCCTCCACTTT

D: NA
size: NA
J: TRBJ1-2
V: TRBV30
CDR3: CAWSEDRIHGYTF
DNA: TGTGCCTGGAGTGAAGACAGGATTCATGGCTACACCTTC

D: TRBD1
size: NA
J: TRBJ1-1
V: TRBV18
CDR3: CASSPRDRDTEAFF
DNA: TGTGCCAGCTCACCCCGGGACAGGGATACTGAAGCTTTCTTT

D: NA
size: NA
J: TRBJ2-5
V: TRBV23-1
CDR3: CASRTPGGPTGTETQYF
DNA: TGCGCCAGCAGAACTCCCGGAGGGCCGACAGGGACGGAGACCCAGTACTTC

D: TRBD2
size: NA
J: TRBJ2-1
V: TRBV5-1
CDR3: CASSLGGTSGRGNEQFF
DNA: TGCGCCAGCAGCTTGGGAGGGACTAGCGGGAGAGGCAATGAGCAGTTCTTC

D: NA
size: NA
J: TRBJ2-1
V: TRBV20-1
CDR3: CSASRGSTQGYNEQFF
DNA: TGCAGTGCTAGTAGAGGTAGCACTCAGGGCTACAATGAGCAGTTCTTC

D: NA
size: NA
J: TRBJ1-6
V: TRBV4-3
CDR3: CASKTTANSYNSPLHF
DNA: TGCGCCAGCAAGACTACAGCCAACTCCTATAATTCACCCCTCCACTTT

D: TRBD2
size: NA
J: TRBJ2-3
V: TRBV29-1
CDR3: CSVDLAGLDTQYF
DNA: TGCAGCGTTGATTTAGCGGGGTTAGATACGCAGTATTTT

D: TRBD1
size: NA
J: TRBJ1-6
V: TRBV11-2
CDR3: CASSSPGQGAFRLHF
DNA: TGTGCCAGCAGCTCTCCGGGACAGGGGGCTTTTCGCCTCCACTTT

D: NA
size: NA
J: TRBJ1-1
V: TRBV18
CDR3: CASSPNRATEAFF
DNA: TGTGCCAGCTCACCAAACAGAGCCACTGAAGCTTTCTTT

D: NA
size: NA
J: TRBJ1-1
V: TRBV5-1
CDR3: CASVGQRNTEAFF
DNA: TGCGCCAGCGTCGGACAGAGGAACACTGAAGCTTTCTTT

D: NA
size: NA
J: TRBJ1-1
V: TRBV18
CDR3: CASSPPGQFLNTEAFF
DNA: TGTGCCAGCTCACCGCCTGGACAGTTCTTGAACACTGAAGCTTTCTTT

D: TRBD1
size: NA
J: TRBJ2-2
V: TRBV5-1
CDR3: CASSDQGAGLPGELFF
DNA: TGCGCCAGCAGCGACCAGGGGGCGGGCCTCCCCGGGGAGCTGTTTTTT

D: TRBD1
size: NA
J: TRBJ1-2
V: TRBV4-2
CDR3: CASSQDRDRSYTF
DNA: TGTGCCAGCAGCCAAGATAGGGACAGGAGCTACACCTTC

D: TRBD1
size: NA
J: TRBJ2-4
V: TRBV2
CDR3: CASSEAVGQGFF
DNA: TGTGCCAGCAGTGAAGCCGTCGGACAGGGCTTCTTC

D: NA
size: NA
J: TRBJ1-2
V: TRBV7-9
CDR3: CASSLGGVGSSDYTF
DNA: TGTGCCAGCAGCTTAGGCGGGGTGGGGAGTTCCGACTACACCTTC

D: NA
size: NA
J: TRBJ2-5
V: TRBV1
CDR3: CTSSQASGGRARETQYF
DNA: TGCACCAGCAGCCAAGCATCGGGAGGGAGGGCTCGAGAGACCCAGTACTTC

D: TRBD2
size: NA
J: TRBJ2-3
V: TRBV20-1
CDR3: CSASSGGARTDTQYF
DNA: TGCAGTGCTAGTAGCGGGGGGGCCAGGACAGATACGCAGTATTTT

D: TRBD1
size: NA
J: TRBJ1-1
V: TRBV6-5
CDR3: CASSHDRGQTEAFF
DNA: TGTGCCAGCAGTCATGACAGGGGGCAGACTGAAGCTTTCTTT

D: NA
size: NA
J: TRBJ2-2
V: TRBV7-9
CDR3: CASSTLRRGLWHLSKPNTGELFF
DNA: TGTGCCAGCAGCACGTTACGGCGAGGTTTGTGGCACCTCTCAAAACCGAACACCGGGGAGCTGTTTTTT

D: NA
size: NA
J: TRBJ1-4
V: TRBV5-5
CDR3: CASSPPGTSYEKLFF
DNA: TGTGCCAGCAGCCCACCCGGGACAAGTTATGAAAAACTGTTTTTT

D: NA
size: NA
J: TRBJ1-6
V: TRBV19
CDR3: CASSISLAGLGSPLHF
DNA: TGTGCCAGTAGTATATCTCTGGCAGGGCTGGGTTCACCCCTCCACTTT

D: NA
size: NA
J: TRBJ1-4
V: TRBV4-3
CDR3: CASSQDVGQGHEKLFF
DNA: TGCGCCAGCAGCCAAGATGTCGGCCAGGGTCATGAAAAACTGTTTTTT

D: NA
size: few
J: TRBJ1-5
V: TRBV2
CDR3: CASRGRFEKQPQHF
DNA: TGTGCCAGCAGGGGGCGATTCGAGAAACAGCCCCAGCATTTT

D: NA
size: NA
J: TRBJ2-2
V: TRBV28
CDR3: CASSRVDTGELFF
DNA: TGTGCCAGCAGCAGGGTTGACACCGGGGAGCTGTTTTTT

D: TRBD1
size: NA
J: TRBJ2-6
V: TRBV10-3
CDR3: CAISESPGQGRSGANVLTF
DNA: TGTGCCATCAGTGAGTCGCCGGGACAGGGCCGCTCTGGGGCCAACGTCCTGACTTTC

D: NA
size: NA
J: TRBJ2-5
V: TRBV19
CDR3: CASSIGGEETQYF
DNA: TGTGCCAGTAGTATTGGCGGAGAAGAGACCCAGTACTTC

D: TRBD1
size: NA
J: TRBJ1-1
V: TRBV18
CDR3: CASSPSQQGAEAFF
DNA: TGTGCCAGCTCACCCTCACAACAGGGGGCGGAAGCTTTCTTT

D: TRBD1
size: once
J: TRBJ1-2
V: TRBV10-3
CDR3: CAIGGTGGYTF
DNA: TGTGCCATCGGCGGGACAGGGGGCTACACCTTC

D: NA
size: NA
J: TRBJ2-5
V: TRBV5-8
CDR3: CASSPGETQYF
DNA: TGTGCCAGCAGCCCGGGGGAGACCCAGTACTTC

D: TRBD1
size: NA
J: TRBJ1-5
V: TRBV28
CDR3: CASSGGQGDYRNQPQHF
DNA: TGTGCCAGCAGTGGCGGACAGGGAGATTATCGCAATCAGCCCCAGCATTTT

D: TRBD1
size: NA
J: TRBJ1-2
V: TRBV28
CDR3: CASKSGTGGGYGYTF
DNA: TGTGCCAGCAAATCCGGGACAGGGGGTGGTTATGGCTACACCTTC

D: NA
size: NA
J: TRBJ2-7
V: TRBV7-2
CDR3: CASSFRLAGEQYF
DNA: TGTGCCAGCAGCTTTAGACTGGCTGGGGAGCAGTACTTC

D: NA
size: few
J: TRBJ2-7
V: TRBV28
CDR3: CASRDLAGSEQYF
DNA: TGTGCCAGCAGGGACCTGGCGGGGTCCGAGCAGTACTTC

D: NA
size: NA
J: TRBJ2-2
V: TRBV7-9
CDR3: CASSLGPRENGELFF
DNA: TGTGCCAGCAGCTTAGGCCCGCGGGAAAACGGGGAGCTGTTTTTT

D: NA
size: NA
J: TRBJ1-4
V: TRBV3-1/TRBV3-2
CDR3: CASRTGGYGEKLFF
DNA: TGTGCCAGCAGGACCGGGGGTTATGGGGAAAAACTGTTTTTT

D: NA
size: NA
J: TRBJ2-2
V: TRBV5-1
CDR3: CASSSARLGGPGELFF
DNA: TGCGCCAGCAGCTCAGCCAGACTAGGTGGCCCCGGGGAGCTGTTTTTT

D: NA
size: once
J: TRBJ1-6
V: TRBV3-1/TRBV3-2
CDR3: CASSQDSGNSFSPLHF
DNA: TGTGCCAGCAGCCAAGATTCAGGGAACAGCTTTTCACCCCTCCACTTT

D: TRBD1
size: NA
J: TRBJ1-3
V: TRBV9
CDR3: CASSQGDPFLPGNTIYF
DNA: TGTGCCAGCAGTCAGGGGGACCCCTTTTTACCTGGAAACACCATATATTTT